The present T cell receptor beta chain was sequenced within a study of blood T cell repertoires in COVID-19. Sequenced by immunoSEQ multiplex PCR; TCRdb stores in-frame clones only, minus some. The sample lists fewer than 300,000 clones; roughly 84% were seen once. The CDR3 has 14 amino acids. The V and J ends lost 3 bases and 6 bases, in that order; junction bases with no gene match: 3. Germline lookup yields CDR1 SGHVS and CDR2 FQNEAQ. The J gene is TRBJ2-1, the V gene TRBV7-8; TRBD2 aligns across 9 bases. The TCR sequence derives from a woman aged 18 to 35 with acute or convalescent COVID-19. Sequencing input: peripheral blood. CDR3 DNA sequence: TGTGCCAGCAGCTTGCTAGCGGGGATCAATGAGCAGTTCTTC. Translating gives CASSLLAGINEQFF.